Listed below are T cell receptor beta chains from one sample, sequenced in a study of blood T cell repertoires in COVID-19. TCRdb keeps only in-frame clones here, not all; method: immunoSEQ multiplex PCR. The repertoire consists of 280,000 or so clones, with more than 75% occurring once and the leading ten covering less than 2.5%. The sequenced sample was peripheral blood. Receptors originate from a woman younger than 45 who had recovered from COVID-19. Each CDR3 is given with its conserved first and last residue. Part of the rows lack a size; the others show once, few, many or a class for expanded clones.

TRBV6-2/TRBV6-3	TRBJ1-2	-	CASSNGQGTF
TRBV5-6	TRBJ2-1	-	CASIRASTYNEQFF
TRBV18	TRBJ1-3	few	CASSPLSVDRGAGNTIYF
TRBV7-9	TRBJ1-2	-	CASSGGTGFDYGYTF
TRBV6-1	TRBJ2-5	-	CASSEEGLPSETQYF
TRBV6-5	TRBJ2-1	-	CASYAGGLGEQFF
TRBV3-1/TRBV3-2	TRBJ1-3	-	CASSQDRSISSGNTIYF
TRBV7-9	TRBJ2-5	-	CASSQRQGQETQYF
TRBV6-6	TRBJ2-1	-	CASSRGTGGLNEQFF
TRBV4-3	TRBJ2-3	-	CASSQETSGFTDTQYF
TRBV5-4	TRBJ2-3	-	CASSSPRGQDTQYF
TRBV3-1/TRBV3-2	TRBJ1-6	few	CASRPPGQGFPLHF
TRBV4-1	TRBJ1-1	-	CASSLQGAHEAFF
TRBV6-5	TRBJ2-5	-	CASRDRGQETQYF
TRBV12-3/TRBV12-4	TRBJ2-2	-	CASSPVGTGELFF
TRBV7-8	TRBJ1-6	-	CASSHAQGADNSPLHF
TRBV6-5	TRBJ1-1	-	CASSLGGEAFF
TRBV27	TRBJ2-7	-	CASSLEGGYEQYF
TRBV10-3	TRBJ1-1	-	CAISVGGKNTEAFF
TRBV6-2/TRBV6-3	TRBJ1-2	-	CASSPGQASYYGYTF
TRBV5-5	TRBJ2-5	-	CASSLTTWRELQYF
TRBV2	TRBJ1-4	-	CASSRHSKTNEKLFF
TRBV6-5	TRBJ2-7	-	CASSYSSWTGVNEQYF
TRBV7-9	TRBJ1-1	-	CASSLAGQEAFF